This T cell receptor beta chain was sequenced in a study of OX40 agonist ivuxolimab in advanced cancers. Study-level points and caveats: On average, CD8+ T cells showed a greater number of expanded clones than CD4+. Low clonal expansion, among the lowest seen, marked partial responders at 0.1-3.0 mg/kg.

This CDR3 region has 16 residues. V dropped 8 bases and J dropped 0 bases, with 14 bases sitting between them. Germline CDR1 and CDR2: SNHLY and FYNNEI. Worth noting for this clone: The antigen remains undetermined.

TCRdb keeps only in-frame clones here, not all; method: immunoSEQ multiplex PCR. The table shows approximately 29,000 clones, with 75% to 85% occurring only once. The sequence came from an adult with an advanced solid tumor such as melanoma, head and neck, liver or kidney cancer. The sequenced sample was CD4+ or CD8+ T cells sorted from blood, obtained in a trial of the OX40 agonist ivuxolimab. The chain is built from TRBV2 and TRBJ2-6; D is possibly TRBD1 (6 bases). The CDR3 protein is CASFAGTNSGANVLTF. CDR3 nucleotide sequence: TGTGCCAGCTTTGCAGGGACAAACTCTGGGGCCAACGTCCTGACTTTC.